The 14 T cell receptor beta chains in this list originate from one sample, sequenced in a study of neurological immune-mediated disorders (dated by TCRdb to the late 2010s). The time point label, as the study defines it: longitudinal time-point 2. The library was produced with 5' RACE. The run used an Illumina HiSeq 2500. The public reads were reprocessed in TCRdb via fastp at Q25 and MiXCR, keeping in-frame beta chains. Each record represents a unique CDR3 protein, reported with the most common genes and DNA among its rows. Present in this sample are under 100,000 distinct CDR3 sequences, 13% of which were seen just once. The biggest ten clones account for roughly 5% of the sample. The material sequenced was PBMCs. All receptors derive from a female donor with HTLV-1-associated myelopathy (HAM/TSP).

This clonotype was observed at least ten times. This chain uses TRBV29-1 with TRBJ1-2, with D hard to call. Germline V lookup: CDR1 SQVTM, CDR2 ANQGSEA. V gave up 6 bases and J gave up 0 bases, with 14 bases separating them. CDR3 length: 14 residues. The CDR3 DNA follows: TGCAGCGTCGGTGACTTCGGAGCTAACTATGGCTACACCTTC. This translates into CSVGDFGANYGYTF.

This clonotype was observed at least ten times. One end of the junction does not line up with germline, which may come from a read error. The chain couples TRBV29-1 to TRBJ2-1; D possibly corresponds to TRBD2 (5 bases). The CDR3 totals 10 residues. From germline, CDR1 is SQVTM and CDR2 ANQGSEA. The CDR3 sequence: CSVVERETLF. The DNA of the CDR3 is TGCAGCGTTGTAGAGAGGGAAACGCTCTTC.

This clonotype has just a few counts. The chain uses TRBV20-1 and TRBJ1-5; D is uncertain. V lost 1 base to trimming and J lost 4 bases, with 20 bases between them. From germline, CDR1 is DFQATT and CDR2 SNEGSKA (reference sequence). The CDR3 is 17 amino acids. The CDR3 coding sequence is TGCAGTGCTAGAGTTGAGGACTTAGGCAGGAATAATCAGCCCCAGCATTTT. This gives the protein CSARVEDLGRNNQPQHF.

Ten or more counts support this clonotype. The V gene is TRBV10-3, the J gene TRBJ1-3; no firm D call. Germline loops: CDR1 ENHRY, CDR2 SYGVKD. CDR3 size: 15 residues. Deletions cut 0 bases from V and 2 bases from J, with 8 bases between. In DNA form, the CDR3 reads TGTGCCATCAGTGAGTCACGAGGAGCTGGAAACACCATATATTTT. Translated: CAISESRGAGNTIYF.

This clonotype appeared a few times. This chain connects TRBV28 to TRBJ2-5; tentatively, D is TRBD1 (5 bases). CDR3 length: 16 amino acids. In germline, CDR1 is MDHEN, CDR2 SYDVKM. Trimming removed 2 bases at V and 3 bases at J, with 16 bases between. The CDR3 DNA reads as TGTGCCAGCAGTTTAACAGGCCTGAAGAGAAAAGAGACCCAGTACTTC. Amino acids: CASSLTGLKRKETQYF.

In regard to this clonotype: A much larger clone differs from this one at a single base, so this may be a read error. The genes are TRBV5-6 and TRBJ2-7, with 8 bases matching TRBD1. The CDR3 covers 16 residues. Losses at the gene ends were 6 bases for V and 0 bases for J; bases not matched to a gene: 11. The germline gives CDR1 SGHDT, CDR2 YYEEEE. The chain's CDR3 is CASTVGQAMSSYEQYF. As DNA, the CDR3 is TGTGCCAGCACCGTGGGACAGGCGATGAGCTCCTACGAGCAGTACTTC. Using reference TRBV5-6 and TRBJ2-7 for the parts outside the CDR3, the full variable domain is DAGVTQSPTHLIKTRGQQVTLRCSPKSGHDTVSWYQQALGQGPQFIFQYYEEEERQRGNFPDRFSGHQFPNYSSELNVNALLLGDSALYLCASTVGQAMSSYEQYFGPGTRLTVT.

This clonotype was detected many times. The rearrangement uses TRBV5-1 and TRBJ1-4, with D maybe TRBD1 (5 bases). The CDR3 runs 14 residues. Trimming pared 3 bases from V and 4 bases from J, leaving 10 bases between. Germline CDR1 and CDR2: SGHRS and YFSETQ. The CDR3 loop reads CASSYQGGNEKLFF. The CDR3, as DNA: TGCGCCAGCAGCTACCAGGGAGGTAATGAAAAACTGTTTTTT.

This clonotype was detected ten times or more. The CDR3 DNA reads as TGCAGTGCTAGAGATCGGGTGGGGGCCGCCGTGGAGCAGTACTTC. Amino acid sequence: CSARDRVGAAVEQYF. The gene calls are TRBV20-1 and TRBJ2-7; TRBD1 might be the D (6 bases). Trimming took 0 bases from V and 7 from J, leaving 19 bases between them. Germline CDR1 and CDR2: DFQATT and SNEGSKA (reference sequence). The CDR3 has 15 amino acids.

This clonotype was counted many times. V is TRBV12-3 or TRBV12-4 and J is TRBJ1-5; D may be TRBD1 (6 bases). This CDR3 is built from 16 residues. Trimming removed 4 bases at V and 2 bases at J, with 15 bases between. The CDR3 region is CASSYQGTLRNQPQHF. The CDR3 bases are TGTGCCAGCAGTTACCAGGGGACTCTTCGCAATCAGCCCCAGCATTTT.

This clonotype was recorded at least ten times. The chain is built from TRBV5-1 and TRBJ2-7; D is possibly TRBD2 (6 bases). The germline CDR1 and CDR2 sequences are SGHRS and YFSETQ. The CDR3 is made up of 17 amino acids. With 3 bases removed from V and 4 bases from J, the gap between germline ends came to 23 bases. CDR3 in amino acids: CASSSGGSGPESYEQYF. The DNA for the CDR3 is TGCGCCAGCAGCTCCGGAGGGTCAGGCCCCGAATCATACGAGCAGTACTTC.

This clonotype was observed many times. This chain joins TRBV11-2 and TRBJ2-3; 7 bases fit TRBD2. The CDR3 runs 16 residues. CDR1 is SGHAT and CDR2 is FQNNGV in the germline V gene. The V and J ends lost 5 bases and 3 bases, in that order; junction bases with no gene match: 11. CDR3 sequence: CASSARGWGGTDTQYF. CDR3 DNA sequence: TGTGCCAGCAGCGCACGCGGCTGGGGGGGGACAGATACGCAGTATTTT.

This clonotype came up many times. The chain joins TRBV28 to TRBJ2-7, with a weak D call TRBD2 (5 bases). The CDR3 totals 14 residues. Germline V lookup: CDR1 MDHEN, CDR2 SYDVKM. Trimming took off 4 bases at V and 3 bases at J, with 13 bases between the two ends. CDR3 in amino acids: CASSSFDGNYEQYF. CDR3 sequence (DNA): TGTGCCAGCAGTTCTTTTGACGGGAACTACGAGCAGTACTTC.

This clonotype was counted at least ten times. The chain employs TRBV6-6 and TRBJ1-2, with unresolved D. The CDR3 is 14 residues long. V was cut by 9 bases and J by 5 bases, with 19 bases left in between. Germline loops: CDR1 MNHNY, CDR2 SVGAGI (reference sequence). The CDR3 protein is CASGWPKPTYGYTF. In DNA, the CDR3 is TGTGCCAGTGGGTGGCCGAAGCCTACGTATGGCTACACCTTC.

The chain combines TRBV15 with TRBJ1-1; D might be TRBD1 (5 bases). Germline CDR1 and CDR2: LNHNV and YYDKDF (reference sequence). The CDR3 sequence is 13 residues long. DNA of the CDR3: TGTGCTACCCGGAGAGGGACGGTGGCTGAAGCTTTCTTT. Translated, it gives CATRRGTVAEAFF.